This T cell receptor beta chain was sequenced during a study of graft-versus-host responses after intestinal transplantation. Study details: Recipients uniformly received anti-thymocyte globulin induction, followed by tacrolimus and steroids for approximately 3 years.

A word on this clone: The target antigen is unknown.

Here immunoSEQ multiplex PCR was the method, and the copy in TCRdb shows in-frame clones only, minus some. The sample gives approximately 85,000 clones, approximately 90% of which show up once; about 8% is in the top ten. V was clipped by 0 bases and J by 4 bases, with 5 bases between them. CDR3 length: 13 amino acids. CDR1 SGHNT and CDR2 YYREEE come from the germline V gene (reference sequence). The source is a human donor who was the organ donor for an intestinal transplant. This specimen was unstimulated CD8+ T cells sorted from spleen or lymph node cells, taken before transplant. This sequence joins TRBV5-4 and TRBJ1-5; D ambiguous. The CDR3 region has the DNA TGTGCCAGCAGCTTGGCGCCTAATCAGCCCCAGCATTTT. It translates to CASSLAPNQPQHF.